This T cell receptor beta chain was sequenced during a study of blood T cell repertoires in COVID-19. Sequencing was performed with immunoSEQ multiplex PCR; in TCRdb, only in-frame clones are kept and a portion is missing. The data contain about 210,000 clones, approximately 90% of them singletons. V lost 4 bases to trimming and J lost 0 bases; unmatched junction nucleotides: 13. This CDR3 has 19 residues. Germline V gives CDR1 LNHDA, CDR2 SQIVND (reference sequence). The sample consisted of peripheral blood. This sequence joins TRBV19 and TRBJ2-2; 8 bases match TRBD2. This receptor was taken from a man aged 30 to 45 with acute or convalescent COVID-19. The CDR3 loop is CASSTASGSPRTNTGELFF. In nucleotides, the CDR3 is TGTGCCAGTAGTACGGCCAGCGGGAGTCCTCGAACGAACACCGGGGAGCTGTTTTTT.